These T cell receptor beta chains were read from a single sample in a study of cytomegalovirus exposure and HLA in healthy donors. Some clones are missing from TCRdb's copy, which holds only in-frame ones; the method was immunoSEQ multiplex PCR. Here the sample spans some 97,000 clones, roughly four fifths being singletons. Sequenced input: PBMCs. The receptors were sampled from a male donor in good health and CMV-seropositive. Each CDR3 is given with its conserved first and last residue. D genes are given only for firm matches. Some rows mark clone size as missing; the rest say once, few, many or name a class of expanded clone.

>17|TRBD1|TRBV10-3|.|TRBJ1-6
TGTGCCATCAGTCCGACAGGGTTTCGCTCCTATAATTCACCCCTCCACTTT
CAISPTGFRSYNSPLHF
>15|.|TRBV5-8|.|TRBJ1-5
TGTGCCAGCGATAGGACACTCCGCAGCAATCAGCCCCAGCATTTT
CASDRTLRSNQPQHF
>15|TRBD1|TRBV5-5|.|TRBJ2-5
TGTGCCAGCAGCCAGTCGACAGGGGGCGTAGAGACCCAGTACTTC
CASSQSTGGVETQYF
>13|.|TRBV5-6|.|TRBJ1-6
TGTGCCAGCAGCTTGGCCGTACAATCACCCCTCCACTTT
CASSLAVQSPLHF
>16|.|TRBV27|.|TRBJ2-7
TGTGCCAGCAGTTCATCTCTGGAGGGGCGCTCCTACGAGCAGTACTTC
CASSSSLEGRSYEQYF
>15|TRBD1|TRBV30|.|TRBJ1-2
TGTGCCTGGGCGAGATTCCGACAGGGCCTCTATGGCTACACCTTC
CAWARFRQGLYGYTF
>14|.|TRBV14|.|TRBJ2-5
TGTGCCAGCAGCCCTCGGAGGAGTCAAGAGACCCAGTACTTC
CASSPRRSQETQYF
>12|.|TRBV5-8|once|TRBJ2-7
TGTGCCAGCAGCGGGGCCTGGAACGAGCAGTACTTC
CASSGAWNEQYF
>16|.|TRBV7-9|.|TRBJ2-3
TGTGCCAGCAGCCGTCCTGGCACCCGTTCCACAGATACGCAGTATTTT
CASSRPGTRSTDTQYF
>13|.|TRBV7-3|.|TRBJ1-1
TGTGCCTCCGCAGGGGCCTCAGGCACTGAAGCTTTCTTT
CASAGASGTEAFF
>14|TRBD1|TRBV5-1|.|TRBJ2-7
TGCGCCAGCAGCTTGGAGGGGGCCGGCTACGAGCAGTACTTC
CASSLEGAGYEQYF
>15|.|TRBV30|.|TRBJ1-1
TGTGCCTGGAGCGCACTAAAGGGGATCGGCACTGGAGCTTTCTTT
CAWSALKGIGTGAFF
>16|.|TRBV27|.|TRBJ1-6
TGTGCCAGCAGCAGGGCAGACATGACCTTTAATTCACCCCTCCACTTT
CASSRADMTFNSPLHF
>13|TRBD2|TRBV5-4|.|TRBJ2-7
TGTGCCAGCAGCCCCGGACTAGCGGGCGAGCAGTACTTC
CASSPGLAGEQYF
>14|TRBD1|TRBV30|.|TRBJ1-1
TGTGCCTGGAGTCGCGACAGGGAGAAAACTGAAGCTTTCTTT
CAWSRDREKTEAFF
>12|.|TRBV29-1|.|TRBJ1-2
TGCAGCGTTGAAGGGCTTGACTATGGCTACACCTTC
CSVEGLDYGYTF
>14|.|TRBV28|.|TRBJ1-5
TGTGCCAGCAGTTTCGGAGACAGCAATCAGCCCCAGCATTTT
CASSFGDSNQPQHF
>16|.|TRBV7-2|.|TRBJ1-5
TGTGCCAGCAGCTTGGTTCAAACCTCGGGCAATCAGCCCCAGCATTTT
CASSLVQTSGNQPQHF
>15|.|TRBV5-1|.|TRBJ2-2
TGCGCCAGCAGCTTAATGGGCTTAAACACCGGGGAGCTGTTTTTT
CASSLMGLNTGELFF
>13|.|TRBV9|.|TRBJ2-5
TGTGCCAGCAGCGTAGTCAGCCGGGGGACCCAGTACTTC
CASSVVSRGTQYF
>15|.|TRBV5-1|.|TRBJ2-5
TGCGCCAGCAGCTTGGGCGGGGGCACCCAAGAGACCCAGTACTTC
CASSLGGGTQETQYF
>13|.|TRBV2|.|TRBJ2-3
TGTGCCAGCAGCAACAGGGGCACAGATACGCAGTATTTT
CASSNRGTDTQYF
>13|.|TRBV6-6|.|TRBJ1-3
TGTGCCAGCAGTTATTCCCCAGGAAACACCATATATTTT
CASSYSPGNTIYF
>15|.|TRBV4-2|few|TRBJ1-2
TGTGCCAGCAGCCAAACGACAGGCAAAGGACATGGCTACACCTTC
CASSQTTGKGHGYTF
>15|.|TRBV11-2|few|TRBJ1-1
TGTGCCAGCAGCGTCAGGTGGGGGCGTAACACTGAAGCTTTCTTT
CASSVRWGRNTEAFF